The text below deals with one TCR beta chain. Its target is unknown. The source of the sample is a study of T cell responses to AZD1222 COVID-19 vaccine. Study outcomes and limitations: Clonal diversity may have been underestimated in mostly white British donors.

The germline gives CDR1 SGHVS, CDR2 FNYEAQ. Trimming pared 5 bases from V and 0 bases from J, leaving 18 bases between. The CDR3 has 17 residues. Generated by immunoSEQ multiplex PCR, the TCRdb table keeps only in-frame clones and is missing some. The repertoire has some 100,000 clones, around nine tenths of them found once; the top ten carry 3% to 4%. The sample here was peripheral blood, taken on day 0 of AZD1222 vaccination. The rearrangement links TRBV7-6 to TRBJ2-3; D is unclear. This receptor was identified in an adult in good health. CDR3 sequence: CASSATTLFTSTDTQYF. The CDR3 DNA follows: TGTGCCAGCAGCGCTACGACACTATTCACTAGCACAGATACGCAGTATTTT.